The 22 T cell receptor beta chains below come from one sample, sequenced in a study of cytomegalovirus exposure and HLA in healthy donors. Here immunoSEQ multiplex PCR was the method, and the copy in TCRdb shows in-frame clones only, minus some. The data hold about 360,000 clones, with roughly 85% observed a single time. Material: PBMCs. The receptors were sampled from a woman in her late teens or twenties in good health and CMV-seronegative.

DNA of the CDR3: TGCGCCAGCAGCCTGCGGACTAGCGGCAACACAGATACGCAGTATTTT. Translated: CASSLRTSGNTDTQYF. The chain uses TRBV5-1 and TRBJ2-3, with 10 bases that match TRBD2. There are 16 residues in the CDR3. Germline V lookup: CDR1 SGHRS, CDR2 YFSETQ. The junction had 7 bases not matched to a gene; V was cut back by 4 bases and J by 2 bases.

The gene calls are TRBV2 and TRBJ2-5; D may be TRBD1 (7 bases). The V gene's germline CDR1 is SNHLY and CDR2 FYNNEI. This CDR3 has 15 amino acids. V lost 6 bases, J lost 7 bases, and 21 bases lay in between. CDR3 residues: CASRETGSGSGTQYF. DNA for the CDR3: TGTGCCAGCAGAGAGACAGGGAGCGGGTCGGGGACCCAGTACTTC. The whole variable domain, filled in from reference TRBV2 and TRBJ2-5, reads EPEVTQTPSHQVTQMGQEVILRCVPISNHLYFYWYRQILGQKVEFLVSFYNNEISEKSEIFDDQFSVERPDGSNFTLKIRSTKLEDSAMYFCASRETGSGSGTQYFGPGTRLLVL.

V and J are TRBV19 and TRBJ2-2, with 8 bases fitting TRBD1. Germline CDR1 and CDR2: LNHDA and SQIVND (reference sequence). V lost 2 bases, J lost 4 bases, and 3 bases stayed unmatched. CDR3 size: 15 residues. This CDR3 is CASSIQGAGTGELFF. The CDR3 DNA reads TGTGCCAGTAGTATACAGGGGGCGGGCACCGGGGAGCTGTTTTTT.

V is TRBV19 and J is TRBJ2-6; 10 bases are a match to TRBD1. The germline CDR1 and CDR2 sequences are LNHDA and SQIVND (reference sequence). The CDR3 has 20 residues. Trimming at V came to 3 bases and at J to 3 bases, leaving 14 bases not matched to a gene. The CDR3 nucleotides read TGTGCCAGTAGTATGCCCACACCTGACAGGGGGCGGAGTGGGGCCAACGTCCTGACTTTC. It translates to CASSMPTPDRGRSGANVLTF.

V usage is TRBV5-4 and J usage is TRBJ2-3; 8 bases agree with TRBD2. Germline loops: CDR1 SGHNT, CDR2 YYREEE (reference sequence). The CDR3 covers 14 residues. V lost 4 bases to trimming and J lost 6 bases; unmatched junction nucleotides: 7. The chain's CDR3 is CASSDRLARDTQYF. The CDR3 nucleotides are TGTGCCAGCAGCGACCGACTAGCGAGGGATACGCAGTATTTT.

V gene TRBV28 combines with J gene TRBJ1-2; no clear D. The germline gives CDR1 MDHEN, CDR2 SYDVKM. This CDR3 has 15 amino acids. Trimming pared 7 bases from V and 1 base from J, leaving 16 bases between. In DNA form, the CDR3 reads TGTGCCAGCACCCCTTCTAGGCGAGATAACTATGGCTACACCTTC. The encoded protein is CASTPSRRDNYGYTF.

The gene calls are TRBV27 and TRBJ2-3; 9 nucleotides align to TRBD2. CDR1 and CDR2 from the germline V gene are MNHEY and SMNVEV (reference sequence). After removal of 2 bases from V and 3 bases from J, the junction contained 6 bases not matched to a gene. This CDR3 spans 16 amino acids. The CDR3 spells CASSLSPSGGTDTQYF. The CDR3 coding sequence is TGTGCCAGCAGTTTAAGTCCCAGCGGGGGGACAGATACGCAGTATTTT.

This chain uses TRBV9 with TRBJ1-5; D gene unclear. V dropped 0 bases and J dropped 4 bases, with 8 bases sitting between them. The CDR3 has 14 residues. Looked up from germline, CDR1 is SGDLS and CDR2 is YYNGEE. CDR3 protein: CASSVGGQNQPQHF. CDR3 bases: TGTGCCAGCAGCGTAGGCGGTCAGAATCAGCCCCAGCATTTT.

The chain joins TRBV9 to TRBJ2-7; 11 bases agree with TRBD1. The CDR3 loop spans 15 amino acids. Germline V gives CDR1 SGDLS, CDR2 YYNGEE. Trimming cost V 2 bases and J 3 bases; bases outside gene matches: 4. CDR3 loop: CASSVGTGGIYEQYF. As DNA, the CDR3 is TGTGCCAGCAGCGTCGGGACAGGGGGTATCTACGAGCAGTACTTC.

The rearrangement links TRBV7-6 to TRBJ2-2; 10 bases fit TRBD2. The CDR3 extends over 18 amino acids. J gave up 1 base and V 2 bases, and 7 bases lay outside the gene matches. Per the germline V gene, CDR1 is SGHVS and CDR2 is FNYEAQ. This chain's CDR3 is CASSLSSGGPLNTGELFF. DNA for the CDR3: TGTGCCAGCAGCTTAAGTAGCGGGGGGCCGCTGAACACCGGGGAGCTGTTTTTT.

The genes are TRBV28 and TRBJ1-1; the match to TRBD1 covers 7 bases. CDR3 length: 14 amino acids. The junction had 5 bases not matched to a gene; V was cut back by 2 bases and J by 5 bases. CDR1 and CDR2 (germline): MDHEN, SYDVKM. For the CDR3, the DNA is TGTGCCAGCAGTTTAAAGGGGGCCACAACTGAAGCTTTCTTT. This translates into CASSLKGATTEAFF.

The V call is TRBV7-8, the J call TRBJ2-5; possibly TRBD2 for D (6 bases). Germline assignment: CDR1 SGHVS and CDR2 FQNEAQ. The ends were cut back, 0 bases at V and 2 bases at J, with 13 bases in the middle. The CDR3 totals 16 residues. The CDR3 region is CASSLARTSTQETQYF. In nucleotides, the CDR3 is TGTGCCAGCAGCTTAGCAAGAACTAGCACACAAGAGACCCAGTACTTC. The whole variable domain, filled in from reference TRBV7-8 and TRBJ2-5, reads GAGVSQSPRYKVAKRGQDVALRCDPISGHVSLFWYQQALGQGPEFLTYFQNEAQLDKSGLPSDRFFAERPEGSVSTLKIQRTQQEDSAVYLCASSLARTSTQETQYFGPGTRLLVL.

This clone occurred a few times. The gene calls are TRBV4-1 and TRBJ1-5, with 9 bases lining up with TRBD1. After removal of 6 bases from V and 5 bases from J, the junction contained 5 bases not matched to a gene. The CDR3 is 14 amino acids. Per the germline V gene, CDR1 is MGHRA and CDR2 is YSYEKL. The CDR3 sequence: CASSTTGGHQPQHF. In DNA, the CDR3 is TGCGCCAGCAGTACTACAGGGGGCCATCAGCCCCAGCATTTT.

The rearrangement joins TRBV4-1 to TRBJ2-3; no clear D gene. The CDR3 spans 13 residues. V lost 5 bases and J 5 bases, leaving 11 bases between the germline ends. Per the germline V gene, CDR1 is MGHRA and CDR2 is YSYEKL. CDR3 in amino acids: CASSSPSIDTQYF. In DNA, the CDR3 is TGCGCCAGCAGCTCCCCATCAATAGATACGCAGTATTTT.

The CDR3 DNA reads as TGTGCCAGCAGCGCTGTGGGGGGGTACGACATTCAGTACTTC. It yields the protein CASSAVGGYDIQYF. This sequence joins TRBV9 and TRBJ2-4; 7 nucleotides match TRBD2. CDR3 length equals 14 residues. Trimming took 3 bases from V and 8 from J; bases not matched to a gene: 8. Germline-derived CDR1 and CDR2 are SGDLS and YYNGEE. Drawing the rest from reference TRBV9 and TRBJ2-4, the complete variable domain is DSGVTQTPKHLITATGQRVTLRCSPRSGDLSVYWYQQSLDQGLQFLIQYYNGEERAKGNILERFSAQQFPDLHSELNLSSLELGDSALYFCASSAVGGYDIQYFGAGTRLSVL.

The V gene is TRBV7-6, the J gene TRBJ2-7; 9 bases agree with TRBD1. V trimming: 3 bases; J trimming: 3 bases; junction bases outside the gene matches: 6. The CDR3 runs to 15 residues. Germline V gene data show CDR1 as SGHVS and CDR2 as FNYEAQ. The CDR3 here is CASSLETGGSYEQYF. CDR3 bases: TGTGCCAGCAGCTTGGAAACAGGGGGCAGCTACGAGCAGTACTTC. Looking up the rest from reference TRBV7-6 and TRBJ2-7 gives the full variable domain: GAGVSQSPRYKVTKRGQDVALRCDPISGHVSLYWYRQALGQGPEFLTYFNYEAQQDKSGLPNDRFSAERPEGSISTLTIQRTEQRDSAMYRCASSLETGGSYEQYFGPGTRLTVT.

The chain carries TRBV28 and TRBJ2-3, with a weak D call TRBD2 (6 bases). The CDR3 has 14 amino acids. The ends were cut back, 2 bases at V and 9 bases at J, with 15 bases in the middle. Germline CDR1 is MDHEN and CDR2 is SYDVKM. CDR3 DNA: TGTGCCAGCAGTTTACCAAGCGGGCGGGGAACGCAGTATTTT. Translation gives CASSLPSGRGTQYF.

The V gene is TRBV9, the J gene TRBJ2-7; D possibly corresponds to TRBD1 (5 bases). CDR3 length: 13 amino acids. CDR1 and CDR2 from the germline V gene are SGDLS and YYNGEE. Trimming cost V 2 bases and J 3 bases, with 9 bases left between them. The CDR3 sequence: CASSVSGIYEQYF. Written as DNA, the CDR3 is TGTGCCAGCAGCGTCTCAGGGATCTACGAGCAGTACTTC.

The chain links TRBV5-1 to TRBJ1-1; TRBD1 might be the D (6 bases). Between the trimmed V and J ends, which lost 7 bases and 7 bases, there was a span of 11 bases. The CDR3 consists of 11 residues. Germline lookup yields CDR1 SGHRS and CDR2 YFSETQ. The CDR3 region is CASQQGIEAFF. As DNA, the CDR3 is TGCGCCAGCCAACAGGGTATTGAAGCTTTCTTT.

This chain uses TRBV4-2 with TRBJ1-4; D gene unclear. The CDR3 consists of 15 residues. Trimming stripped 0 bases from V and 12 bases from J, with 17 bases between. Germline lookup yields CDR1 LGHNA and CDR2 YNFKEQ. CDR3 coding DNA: TGTGCCAGCAGCCAAGAAGTCGCCAGGACTTCGGAACTGTTTTTT. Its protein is CASSQEVARTSELFF.

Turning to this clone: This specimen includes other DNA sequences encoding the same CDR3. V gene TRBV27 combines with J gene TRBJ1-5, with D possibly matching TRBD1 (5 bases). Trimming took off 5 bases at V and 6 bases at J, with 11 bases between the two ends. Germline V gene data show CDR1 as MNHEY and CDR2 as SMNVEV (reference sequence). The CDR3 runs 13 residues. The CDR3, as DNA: TGTGCCAGCAGTCTGGGGGGTGGTCAGCCCCAGCATTTT. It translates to CASSLGGGQPQHF.

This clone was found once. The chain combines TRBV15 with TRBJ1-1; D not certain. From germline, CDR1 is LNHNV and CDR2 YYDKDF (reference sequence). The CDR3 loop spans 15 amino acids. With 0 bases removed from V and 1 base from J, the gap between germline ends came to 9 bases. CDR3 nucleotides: TGTGCCACCAGCAGAGATACGGGTCGGAACACTGAAGCTTTCTTT. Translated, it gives CATSRDTGRNTEAFF.